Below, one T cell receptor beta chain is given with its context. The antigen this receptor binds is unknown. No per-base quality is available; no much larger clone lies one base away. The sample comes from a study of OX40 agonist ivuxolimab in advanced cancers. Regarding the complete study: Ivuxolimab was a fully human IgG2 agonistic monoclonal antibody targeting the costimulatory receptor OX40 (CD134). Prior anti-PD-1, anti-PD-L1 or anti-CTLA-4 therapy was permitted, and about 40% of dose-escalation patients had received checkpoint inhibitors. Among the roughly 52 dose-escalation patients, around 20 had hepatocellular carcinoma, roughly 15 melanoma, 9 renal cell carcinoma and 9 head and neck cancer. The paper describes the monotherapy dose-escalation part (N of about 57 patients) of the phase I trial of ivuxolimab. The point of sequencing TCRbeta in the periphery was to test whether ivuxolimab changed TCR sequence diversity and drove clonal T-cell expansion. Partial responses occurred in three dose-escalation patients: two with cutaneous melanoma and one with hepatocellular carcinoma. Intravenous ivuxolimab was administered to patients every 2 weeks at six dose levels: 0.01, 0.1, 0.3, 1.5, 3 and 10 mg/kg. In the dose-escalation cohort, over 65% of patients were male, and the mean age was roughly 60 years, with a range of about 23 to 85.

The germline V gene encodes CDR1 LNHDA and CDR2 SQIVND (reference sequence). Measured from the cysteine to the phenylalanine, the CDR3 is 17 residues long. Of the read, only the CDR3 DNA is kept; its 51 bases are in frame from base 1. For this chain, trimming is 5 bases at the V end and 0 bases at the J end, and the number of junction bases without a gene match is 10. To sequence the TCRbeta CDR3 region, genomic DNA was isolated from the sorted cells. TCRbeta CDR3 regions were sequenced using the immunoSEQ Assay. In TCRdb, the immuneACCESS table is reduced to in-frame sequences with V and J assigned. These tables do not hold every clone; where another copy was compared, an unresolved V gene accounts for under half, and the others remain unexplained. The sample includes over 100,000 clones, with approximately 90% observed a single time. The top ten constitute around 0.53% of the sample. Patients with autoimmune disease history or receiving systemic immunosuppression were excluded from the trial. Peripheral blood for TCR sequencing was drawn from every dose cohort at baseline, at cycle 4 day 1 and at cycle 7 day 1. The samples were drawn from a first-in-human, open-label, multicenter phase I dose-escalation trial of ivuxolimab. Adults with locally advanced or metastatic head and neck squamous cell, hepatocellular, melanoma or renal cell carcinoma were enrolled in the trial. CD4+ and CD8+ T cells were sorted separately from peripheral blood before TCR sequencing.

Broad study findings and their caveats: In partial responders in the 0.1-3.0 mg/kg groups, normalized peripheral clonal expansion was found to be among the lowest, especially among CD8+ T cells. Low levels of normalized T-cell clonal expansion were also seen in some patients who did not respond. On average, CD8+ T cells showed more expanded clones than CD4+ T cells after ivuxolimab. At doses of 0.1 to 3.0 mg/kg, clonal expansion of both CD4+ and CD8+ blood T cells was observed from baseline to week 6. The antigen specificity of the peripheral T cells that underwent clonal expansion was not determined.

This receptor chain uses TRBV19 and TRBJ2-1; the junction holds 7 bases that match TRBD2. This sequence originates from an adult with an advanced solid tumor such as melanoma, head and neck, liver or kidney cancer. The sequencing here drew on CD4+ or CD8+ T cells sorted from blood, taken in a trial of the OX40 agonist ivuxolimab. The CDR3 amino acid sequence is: CASSPLRAGSSYNEQFF. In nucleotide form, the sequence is TGTGCCAGTAGTCCTCTGAGAGCGGGGAGCTCCTACAATGAGCAGTTCTTC.